This TCR beta chain was sequenced for a study of blood T cell repertoires in COVID-19. Study at large: Specimens from acute and convalescent COVID-19 originated in the United States, Italy and Spain. Nucleic acid was either cDNA or gDNA, and it came from T cells, B-cell-depleted T cells, or PBMCs.

In the original workflow: Amplification of reference gene primers provided the estimated nucleated cell counts. Data came from immunoSEQ multiplex PCR; TCRdb stores just in-frame clones and leaves some out. The V and J calls and clone size are taken from that table; D and trimming were inferred from the DNA. The sample contains about 85,000 clones, roughly 85% of which appear only once. CDR1 and CDR2 (germline): GTSNPN, SVGIG (reference sequence). CDR3 size: 11 residues. Trimming left V 6 bases short and J 3 bases short, with 8 bases between. The chain couples TRBV30 to TRBJ1-1; D is unresolved. Sequencing input: peripheral blood. The source of this sequence is a man in his fifties or sixties with acute or convalescent COVID-19. The CDR3 nucleotides read TGTGCCTGTCGGGAATACACTGAAGCTTTCTTT. The encoded protein is CACREYTEAFF.